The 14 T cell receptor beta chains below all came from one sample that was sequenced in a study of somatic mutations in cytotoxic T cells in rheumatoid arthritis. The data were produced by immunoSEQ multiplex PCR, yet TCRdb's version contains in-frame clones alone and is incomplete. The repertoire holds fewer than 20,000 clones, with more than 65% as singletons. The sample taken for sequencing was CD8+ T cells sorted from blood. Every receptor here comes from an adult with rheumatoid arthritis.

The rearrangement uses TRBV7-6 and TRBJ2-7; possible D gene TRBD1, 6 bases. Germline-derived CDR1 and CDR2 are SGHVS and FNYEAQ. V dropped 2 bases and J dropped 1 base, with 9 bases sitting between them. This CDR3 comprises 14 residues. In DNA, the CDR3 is TGTGCCAGCAGCTTAAGGGGACAATCCTACGAGCAGTACTTC. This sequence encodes CASSLRGQSYEQYF.

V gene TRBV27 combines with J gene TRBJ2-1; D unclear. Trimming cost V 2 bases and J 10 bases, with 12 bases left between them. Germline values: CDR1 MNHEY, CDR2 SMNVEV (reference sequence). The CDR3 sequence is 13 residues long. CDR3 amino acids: CASSLASGDEQFF. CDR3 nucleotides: TGTGCCAGCAGTTTAGCCTCTGGAGACGAGCAGTTCTTC.

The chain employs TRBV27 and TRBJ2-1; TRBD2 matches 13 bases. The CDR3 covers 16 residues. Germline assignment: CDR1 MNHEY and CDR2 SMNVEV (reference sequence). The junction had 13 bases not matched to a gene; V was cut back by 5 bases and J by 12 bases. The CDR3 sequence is CASSTTGLAGAEGQFF. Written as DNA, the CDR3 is TGTGCCAGCAGTACTACAGGACTAGCGGGGGCCGAAGGGCAGTTCTTC.

This CDR3 reads CASADSDTGELFF. The CDR3 coding sequence is TGTGCCAGCGCAGATAGCGACACCGGGGAGCTGTTTTTT. The chain uses TRBV6-4 and TRBJ2-2, with D possibly being TRBD2 (5 bases). The CDR3 extends over 13 amino acids. Deletions cut 8 bases from V and 3 bases from J, with 10 bases between. Looked up from germline, CDR1 is MRHNA and CDR2 is SNTAGT.

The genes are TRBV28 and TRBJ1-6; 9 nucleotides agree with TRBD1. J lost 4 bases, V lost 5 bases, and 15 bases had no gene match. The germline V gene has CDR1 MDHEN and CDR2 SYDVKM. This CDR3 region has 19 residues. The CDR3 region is CASSPGQGSSLEYNSPLHF. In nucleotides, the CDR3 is TGTGCCAGCAGTCCGGGACAGGGTTCCTCTCTCGAATATAATTCACCCCTCCACTTT.

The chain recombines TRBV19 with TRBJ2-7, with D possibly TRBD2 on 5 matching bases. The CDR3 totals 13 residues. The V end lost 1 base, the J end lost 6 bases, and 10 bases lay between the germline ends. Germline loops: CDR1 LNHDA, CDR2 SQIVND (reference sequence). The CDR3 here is CASSIAPRGEQYF. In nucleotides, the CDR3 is TGTGCCAGTAGTATAGCCCCTCGGGGCGAGCAGTACTTC.

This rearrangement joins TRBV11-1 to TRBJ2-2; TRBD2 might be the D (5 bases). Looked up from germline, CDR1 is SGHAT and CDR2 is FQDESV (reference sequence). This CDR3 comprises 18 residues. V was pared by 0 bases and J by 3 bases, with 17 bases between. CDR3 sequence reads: CASSLAWVRVLDTGELFF. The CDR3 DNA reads TGTGCCAGCAGCTTAGCGTGGGTGAGGGTTTTGGACACCGGGGAGCTGTTTTTT.

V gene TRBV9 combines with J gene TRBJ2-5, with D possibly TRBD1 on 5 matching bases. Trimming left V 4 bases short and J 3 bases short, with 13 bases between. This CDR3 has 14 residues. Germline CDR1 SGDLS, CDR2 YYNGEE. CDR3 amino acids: CASSSRQWEETQYF. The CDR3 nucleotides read TGTGCCAGCAGCTCCCGACAGTGGGAAGAGACCCAGTACTTC.

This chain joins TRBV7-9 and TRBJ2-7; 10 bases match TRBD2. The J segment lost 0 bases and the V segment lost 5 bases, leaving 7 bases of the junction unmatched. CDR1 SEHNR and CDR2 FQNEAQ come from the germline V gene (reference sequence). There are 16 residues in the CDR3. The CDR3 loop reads CASSVLAGQLSYEQYF. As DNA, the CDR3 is TGTGCCAGCAGCGTACTAGCGGGACAACTCTCCTACGAGCAGTACTTC.

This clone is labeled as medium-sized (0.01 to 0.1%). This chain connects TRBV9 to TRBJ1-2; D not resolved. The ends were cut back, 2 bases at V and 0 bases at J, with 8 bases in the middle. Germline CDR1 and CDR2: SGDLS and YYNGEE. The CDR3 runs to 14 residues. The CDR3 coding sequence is TGTGCCAGCAGCGTTGAACAAGCTAACTATGGCTACACCTTC. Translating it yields CASSVEQANYGYTF.

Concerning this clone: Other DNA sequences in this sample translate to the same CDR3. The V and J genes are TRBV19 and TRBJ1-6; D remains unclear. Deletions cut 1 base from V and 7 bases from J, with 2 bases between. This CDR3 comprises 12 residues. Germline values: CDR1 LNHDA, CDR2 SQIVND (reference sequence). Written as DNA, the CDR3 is TGTGCCAGTAGTATAGGAAATTCACCCCTCCACTTT. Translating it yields CASSIGNSPLHF.

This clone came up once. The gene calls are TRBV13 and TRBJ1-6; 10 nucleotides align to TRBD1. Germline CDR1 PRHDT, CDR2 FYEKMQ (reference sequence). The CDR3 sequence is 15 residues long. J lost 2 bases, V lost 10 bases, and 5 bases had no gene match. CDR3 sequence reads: CATGTGVAYNSPLHF. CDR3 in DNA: TGTGCCACCGGGACAGGGGTGGCCTATAATTCACCCCTCCACTTT.

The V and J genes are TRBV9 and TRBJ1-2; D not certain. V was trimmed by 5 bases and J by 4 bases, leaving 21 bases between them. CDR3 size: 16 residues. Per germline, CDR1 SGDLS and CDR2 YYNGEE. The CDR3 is CASSARDLSPPYGYTF. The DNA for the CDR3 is TGTGCCAGCAGTGCAAGAGATTTGAGCCCCCCCTATGGCTACACCTTC.

This CDR3 reads CASSFPSGGNTGELFF. In nucleotides, the CDR3 is TGTGCCAGCAGCTTTCCAAGCGGGGGGAACACCGGGGAGCTGTTTTTT. The genes are TRBV5-6 and TRBJ2-2; 8 bases agree with TRBD2. Trimming cost V 2 bases and J 1 base; bases outside gene matches: 4. Germline V gives CDR1 SGHDT, CDR2 YYEEEE. The CDR3 totals 16 residues.